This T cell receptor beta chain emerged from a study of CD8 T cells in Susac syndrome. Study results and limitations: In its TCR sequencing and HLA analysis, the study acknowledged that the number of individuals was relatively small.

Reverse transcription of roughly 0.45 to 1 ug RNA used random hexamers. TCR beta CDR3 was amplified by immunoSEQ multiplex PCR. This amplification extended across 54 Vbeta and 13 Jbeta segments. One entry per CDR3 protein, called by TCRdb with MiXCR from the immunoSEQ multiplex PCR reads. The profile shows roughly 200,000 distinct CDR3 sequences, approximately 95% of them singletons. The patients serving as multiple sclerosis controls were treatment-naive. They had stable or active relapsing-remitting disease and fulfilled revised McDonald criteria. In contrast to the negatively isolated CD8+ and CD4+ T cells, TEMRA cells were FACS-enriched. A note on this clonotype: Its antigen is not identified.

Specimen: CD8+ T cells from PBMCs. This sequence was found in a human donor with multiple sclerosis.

CDR3 amino acids: CASSSRDGNEKLFF. DNA for the CDR3: TGTGCCAGCAGCTCCCGGGACGGTAATGAAAAACTGTTTTTT. The chain recombines TRBV4-2 with TRBJ1-4; TRBD1 might be the D (5 bases). The V gene lost 5 bases and the J gene lost 4 bases, with 11 bases spanning the gap. This CDR3 spans 14 amino acids. CDR1 and CDR2 from the germline V gene are LGHNA and YNFKEQ.